This T cell receptor (beta chain) was captured in a study of OX40 agonist ivuxolimab in advanced cancers. Overall study results and limits: Among the nonresponders, some also had low normalized T-cell clonal expansion. Some of the lowest clonal expansion was seen in partial responders at 0.1-3.0 mg/kg.

The sample holds a few counts of this clone. Its cognate antigen is unknown. Germline lookup yields CDR1 GTSNPN and CDR2 SVGIG (reference sequence). V shed 2 bases and J shed 0 bases, with 6 bases lying between them. The CDR3 contains 13 residues. The assay was immunoSEQ multiplex PCR, and TCRdb's table has in-frame clones only and misses some. Here the sample spans about 40,000 clones, more than 70% being singletons. The receptor comes from an adult with an advanced solid tumor such as melanoma, head and neck, liver or kidney cancer. The source was CD4+ or CD8+ T cells sorted from blood, collected in a trial of the OX40 agonist ivuxolimab. The chain recombines TRBV30 with TRBJ2-3; D call uncertain. CDR3 nucleotides: TGTGCCTGGAGTCTTTGGAGCACAGATACGCAGTATTTT. Translated: CAWSLWSTDTQYF.